This T cell receptor (beta chain) appears in the sequencing data of a study of vaccination effects on CD4 cells after COVID-19. Worth noting for this clone: Its antigen remains unknown.

Study findings and constraints: Few convalescent patients were included, and no early post-infection timepoints were sampled.

Sequencing in the ViraFEST assay came after antigen-specific CD4+ T cells had been expanded with viral peptide pools, which were used to stimulate PBMC. Following culture for more than 9 days, CD4+ T cells were isolated. The person acquired a PCR-confirmed SARS-CoV-2 infection between March and December 2020. The table came from immunoSEQ multiplex PCR; TCRdb's copy has only in-frame clones and leaves some out. The table has 45,000 to 70,000 clones, 76% seen once. The sequence derives from a human donor who had a prior SARS-CoV-2 infection. Sequenced here: CD4+ T cells from PBMCs cultured with HIV peptides, sampled before COVID-19 vaccination. Noted subset: HIV-1 Nef peptide pool negative control/reference culture.

CDR3 sequence (DNA): TGTGCCAGCAGCGTTTCGGGGGGGCACTATGGCTACACCTTC. Translating gives CASSVSGGHYGYTF. This chain joins TRBV9 and TRBJ1-2; weak D call: TRBD1 (6 bases). Germline V CDR1 and CDR2: SGDLS, YYNGEE. The CDR3 has 14 residues. V was cut by 2 bases and J by 3 bases, with 11 bases left in between.